This T cell receptor (beta chain) is drawn from a study of blood T cell repertoires in COVID-19. Across the whole study: The origin of the acute and convalescent COVID-19 samples was the United States, Italy and Spain. From T cells, B-cell-depleted T cells, or PBMCs came the material, which was cDNA or gDNA.

The junction had 2 bases not matched to a gene; V was cut back by 5 bases and J by 4 bases. Germline V gene sequence: CDR1 SEHNR, CDR2 FQNEAQ (reference sequence). CDR3 size: 13 residues. Some clones are missing from TCRdb's copy, which holds only in-frame ones; the method was immunoSEQ multiplex PCR. In the table there are tens of thousands of clones, around 87% of which are singletons. This clone was counted a single time. The sequence derives from a man aged 50 or older with active COVID-19. This chain joins TRBV7-9 and TRBJ1-5, with TRBD1 matching 7 bases. The sequencing input was peripheral blood. The CDR3 DNA follows: TGTGCCAGCAGCGGACAGGCGAATCAGCCCCAGCATTTT. It translates to CASSGQANQPQHF.